A single TCR beta chain is shown here with its context. Its antigen is not identified. This record comes from a study of blood T cells in healthy people across ages. Overall study findings and caveats: Long-lived donors had more naive CD4+ cells and higher diversity than aged donors.

V was pared by 7 bases and J by 2 bases, with 9 bases between. Germline V gives CDR1 MDHEN, CDR2 SYDVKM. The CDR3 extends over 12 amino acids. A second PCR of roughly 7 to 11 cycles used a sample-barcoded 5' primer and a J-beta primer mix. TCRdb processed the 5' RACE reads anew with MiXCR; each CDR3 protein has one entry. The table includes 1.5 million to 2 million distinct CDR3 sequences, approximately 30% detected once. The sequenced material came from blood. The rearrangement uses TRBV28 and TRBJ2-7; D unclear. The sequence came from a woman aged 25 to 39 in good health. CDR3 in DNA: TGTGCCAGCATGGGCACAACCTACGAGCAGTACTTC. As protein: CASMGTTYEQYF.